A selection of T cell receptor beta chains follows, all from one sample in a study of blood T cell repertoires in COVID-19. Data came from immunoSEQ multiplex PCR; TCRdb stores just in-frame clones and leaves some out. This table holds under 450,000 clones, 89% found once. The sequenced sample was peripheral blood. These receptors were taken from a middle-aged woman with COVID-19, enrolled during active disease. The CDR3 runs from the conserved cysteine through the conserved F or W. The D gene is left open where the match is weak. Expanded clones are given a class, and other clones once, few, many or no size at all.

clone_size cdr3_length d_call j_call v_call cdr3_aa cdr3_nt
NA 15 NA TRBJ1-3 TRBV7-2 CASSLIAGAGNTIYF TGTGCCAGCAGCTTAATAGCGGGGGCTGGAAACACCATATATTTT
NA 18 TRBD1 TRBJ1-5 TRBV19 CASSIRRPGQGLYQPQHF TGTGCCAGTAGTATTCGACGCCCAGGACAGGGCCTCTATCAGCCCCAGCATTTT
once 13 NA TRBJ1-3 TRBV30 CAAQGTSGNTIYF TGTGCCGCCCAGGGGACATCTGGAAACACCATATATTTT
NA 16 NA TRBJ2-1 TRBV24-1 CATSRGAGTSYNEQFF TGTGCCACCAGTCGGGGGGCGGGCACTTCCTACAATGAGCAGTTCTTC
NA 15 NA TRBJ1-6 TRBV4-2 CASSQDYQVVSPLHF TGTGCCAGCAGCCAAGATTATCAGGTTGTTTCACCCCTCCACTTT
NA 15 TRBD1 TRBJ1-2 TRBV6-5 CASSYGTGYGYGYTF TGTGCCAGCAGTTACGGGACAGGGTATGGCTATGGCTACACCTTC
NA 12 NA TRBJ1-2 TRBV5-1 CASSSSGDGYTF TGCGCCAGCAGCTCCTCAGGGGATGGCTACACCTTC
NA 14 NA TRBJ2-1 TRBV28 CASSLLGEYNEQFF TGTGCCAGCAGTTTGCTGGGAGAGTACAATGAGCAGTTCTTC
NA 17 TRBD2 TRBJ2-3 TRBV28 CASSLETSGGRTDTQYF TGTGCCAGCAGTTTAGAGACTAGCGGGGGACGCACAGATACGCAGTATTTT
NA 15 NA TRBJ1-1 TRBV29-1 CSVEEAGGWGTEAFF TGCAGCGTTGAAGAGGCGGGGGGTTGGGGCACTGAAGCTTTCTTT
once 15 NA TRBJ1-4 TRBV7-9 CASSPSQQGGEKLFF TGTGCCAGCAGCCCCAGCCAACAAGGAGGTGAAAAACTGTTTTTT
NA 19 TRBD2 TRBJ2-2 TRBV4-1 CASSHPGTSGGAVTGELFF TGCGCCAGCAGCCACCCCGGGACTAGCGGGGGGGCGGTCACCGGGGAGCTGTTTTTT
once 16 NA TRBJ1-2 TRBV27 CASSLSGISSFRGYTF TGTGCCAGCAGTTTATCCGGGATCTCCTCTTTCCGTGGCTACACCTTC
NA 16 NA TRBJ1-4 TRBV4-3 CASSQDAGHTNEKLFF TGCGCCAGCAGCCAAGATGCGGGGCATACTAATGAAAAACTGTTTTTT
NA 13 TRBD1 TRBJ2-1 TRBV7-3 CASSLAGGNEQFF TGTGCCAGCAGCTTAGCAGGGGGCAATGAGCAGTTCTTC
NA 13 TRBD1 TRBJ1-1 TRBV6-6 CASSQGGWTEAFF TGTGCCAGCTCCCAGGGGGGTTGGACTGAAGCTTTCTTT